This T cell receptor (beta chain) was identified during a study of CD8+CD57+ T cells in acquired aplastic anemia. This clonotype came up once. A much larger clone sits a single nucleotide away, making a read error possible. Likely a read error: the CDR3 ends without its conserved phenylalanine or tryptophan. TCR beta VDJ combinations and CDR3 sequences were profiled from genomic DNA. TCRdb processed the reads anew with MiXCR; each CDR3 protein has one entry. This table has fewer than 70,000 distinct CDR3 sequences, approximately 50% appearing once. Trimming removed 0 bases from V and 3 bases from J, with 8 bases in between. Germline V gives CDR1 GTSNPN, CDR2 SVGIG (reference sequence). This CDR3 spans 13 amino acids.

The chain is built from TRBV30 and TRBJ1-1; D is unclear. This clonotype was sampled from a human donor in good health, serving as a control. The sequenced sample was sorted CD4+, CD8+, or CD8+CD57+ T cells (not recorded which) from PBMCs. CDR3 sequence reads: CAWSVVRHTEAFL. CDR3 DNA sequence: TGTGCCTGGAGTGTAGTCAGGCACACTGAAGCTTTCCTT.